This passage covers 27 T cell receptor beta chains from one sample sequenced in a study of blood T cell repertoires in COVID-19. Sequencing used immunoSEQ multiplex PCR; TCRdb keeps in-frame clones, though not all of them. The table lists about 150,000 clones, under 85% of them singletons. The sequenced sample was peripheral blood. These receptors came from a woman aged 80 or older with acute or convalescent COVID-19.

The CDR3 region is CSASASGGEQFF. The DNA for the CDR3 is TGCAGTGCTAGTGCTAGCGGAGGTGAGCAGTTCTTC. This chain joins TRBV20-1 and TRBJ2-1; TRBD2 aligns across 7 bases. V lost 3 bases, J lost 9 bases, and 5 bases stayed unmatched. The CDR3 is 12 residues long. Per germline, CDR1 DFQATT and CDR2 SNEGSKA (reference sequence).

V is TRBV30 and J is TRBJ1-2; maybe TRBD1 (5 bases). Germline CDR1 GTSNPN, CDR2 SVGIG (reference sequence). The CDR3 loop spans 14 amino acids. V lost 2 bases and J 4 bases, leaving 14 bases between the germline ends. As DNA, the CDR3 is TGTGCCTGGAGTACCGGCCCCCAGGGCTATGGCTACACCTTC. Translation gives CAWSTGPQGYGYTF.

V and J are TRBV13 and TRBJ1-6; TRBD1 matches 9 bases. Germline V CDR1 and CDR2: PRHDT, FYEKMQ (reference sequence). There are 18 residues in the CDR3. V lost 2 bases to trimming and J lost 9 bases; unmatched junction nucleotides: 14. CDR3 nucleotides: TGTGCCAGCAGCTTAAGGACCCAGGGGGGACAGGGACGTTCACCCCTCCACTTT. Protein product: CASSLRTQGGQGRSPLHF.

The chain recombines TRBV18 with TRBJ2-2; D call uncertain. Germline CDR1 reads KGHSH; CDR2 reads LQKENI. Between the trimmed V and J ends, which lost 1 base and 1 base, there was a span of 4 bases. The CDR3 length is 14 residues. The CDR3 sequence is CASSPRQNTGELFF. CDR3 nucleotides: TGTGCCAGCTCACCACGACAGAACACCGGGGAGCTGTTTTTT. The full variable domain, its missing parts supplied by reference TRBV18 and TRBJ2-2, is NAGVMQNPRHLVRRRGQEARLRCSPMKGHSHVYWYRQLPEEGLKFMVYLQKENIIDESGMPKERFSAEFPKEGPSILRIQQVVRGDSAAYFCASSPRQNTGELFFGEGSRLTVL.

The CDR3 is CASSKPGTEKQFF. As DNA, the CDR3 is TGTGCCAGCAGCAAACCCGGGACAGAAAAGCAGTTCTTC. The J gene is TRBJ2-1, the V gene TRBV6-5, with TRBD1 matching 7 bases. V lost 6 bases, J lost 11 bases, and 10 bases stayed unmatched. Germline V gene data show CDR1 as MNHEY and CDR2 as SVGAGI. This CDR3 contains 13 residues.

In its sample, this clone was seen many times. CDR3 protein: CASGLHYSPNPHQPQHF. CDR3 nucleotide sequence: TGTGCTAGTGGTTTGCATTATTCTCCTAATCCCCATCAGCCCCAGCATTTT. The J gene is TRBJ1-5, the V gene TRBV12-5; no clear D gene. Germline V gives CDR1 LGHNT, CDR2 FRNRAP. This CDR3 contains 17 residues. V was shortened by 2 bases and J by 5 bases, with 19 bases between the two germline ends.

CDR3 DNA sequence: TGTGCCAGCTCACCCCGGGACAGGGGATTCTTCGGCCCCTTGAACACTGAAGCTTTCTTT. Translating gives CASSPRDRGFFGPLNTEAFF. V and J are TRBV18 and TRBJ1-1; 10 bases are shared with TRBD1. Germline values: CDR1 KGHSH, CDR2 LQKENI. V shed 3 bases, J shed 0 bases, and the junction held 16 bases outside the gene matches. The CDR3 has 20 residues.

The CDR3 loop reads CASSYATGGSYEQYF. The CDR3 coding sequence is TGTGCCAGCAGTTACGCGACAGGGGGATCCTACGAGCAGTACTTC. The chain links TRBV6-5 to TRBJ2-7; 9 bases are a match to TRBD1. V was pared by 2 bases and J by 1 base, with 3 bases of the junction left unmatched. This CDR3 is built from 15 residues. The V gene's germline CDR1 is MNHEY and CDR2 SVGAGI.

The rearrangement joins TRBV2 to TRBJ2-2; 7 bases match TRBD1. Germline loops: CDR1 SNHLY, CDR2 FYNNEI. J lost 1 base, V lost 4 bases, and 3 bases had no gene match. The CDR3 consists of 15 residues. DNA for the CDR3: TGTGCCAGCAGTGCCCGGACAGGGAACACCGGGGAGCTGTTTTTT. Translated: CASSARTGNTGELFF.

The chain uses TRBV18 and TRBJ2-2, with D maybe TRBD2 (6 bases). This CDR3 spans 15 amino acids. V was pared by 3 bases and J by 7 bases, with 15 bases between. CDR1 and CDR2 from the germline V gene are KGHSH and LQKENI. This CDR3 is CASSPRLVDHGELFF. For the CDR3, the DNA is TGTGCCAGCTCACCTAGACTAGTCGATCACGGGGAGCTGTTTTTT.

The rearrangement links TRBV7-6 to TRBJ2-1, with 9 bases that match TRBD2. Germline CDR1 is SGHVS and CDR2 is FNYEAQ. The CDR3 covers 14 residues. V lost 5 bases and J lost 6; bases outside the gene matches: 5. CDR3 loop: CASSLGTSRNEQFF. The CDR3 nucleotides are TGTGCCAGCAGCCTCGGGACTAGCCGCAATGAGCAGTTCTTC.

The CDR3 loop is CSARPDSRAGEQYF. CDR3 nucleotide sequence: TGCAGCGCCCGACCAGACAGCCGGGCTGGGGAGCAGTACTTC. The chain combines TRBV29-1 with TRBJ2-7, with D possibly being TRBD1 (5 bases). Trimming removed 7 bases at V and 7 bases at J, with 23 bases between. Germline lookup yields CDR1 SQVTM and CDR2 ANQGSEA. CDR3 length: 14 residues.

The V and J genes are TRBV19 and TRBJ1-1; 7 bases agree with TRBD1. The CDR3 is made up of 14 amino acids. J was trimmed by 6 bases and V by 4 bases; bases with no gene match: 8. Looked up from germline, CDR1 is LNHDA and CDR2 is SQIVND (reference sequence). CDR3: CASSSYRGRAEAFF. For the CDR3, the DNA is TGTGCCAGTAGTAGCTACAGGGGACGGGCTGAAGCTTTCTTT.

This chain connects TRBV30 to TRBJ1-2, with D maybe TRBD1 (6 bases). CDR3 length: 14 residues. V was shortened by 0 bases and J by 10 bases, with 18 bases between the two germline ends. CDR1 is GTSNPN and CDR2 is SVGIG in the germline V gene (reference sequence). CDR3 region: CAWSVRGQGKDYTF. CDR3 DNA sequence: TGTGCCTGGAGTGTAAGGGGTCAGGGGAAGGACTACACCTTC. The variable domain in full, completed from reference TRBV30 and TRBJ1-2, reads SQTIHQWPATLVQPVGSPLSLECTVEGTSNPNLYWYRQAAGRGLQLLFYSVGIGQISSEVPQNLSASRPQDRQFILSSKKLLLSDSGFYLCAWSVRGQGKDYTFGSGTRLTVV.

This chain links TRBV27 with TRBJ2-5; possibly TRBD2 for D (5 bases). Germline values: CDR1 MNHEY, CDR2 SMNVEV (reference sequence). V lost 6 bases and J 5 bases, leaving 7 bases between the germline ends. The CDR3 covers 11 residues. CDR3 loop: CASRREETQYF. CDR3 DNA sequence: TGTGCCAGCAGAAGGGAGGAGACCCAGTACTTC.

This chain joins TRBV7-8 and TRBJ2-1; D is uncertain. The CDR3 loop spans 13 amino acids. The ends were cut back, 3 bases at V and 5 bases at J, with 8 bases in the middle. In germline, CDR1 is SGHVS, CDR2 FQNEAQ. The CDR3 DNA sequence: TGTGCCAGCAGCTTTCTAGTTGACAATGAGCAGTTCTTC. Protein sequence: CASSFLVDNEQFF.

The chain recombines TRBV11-1 with TRBJ1-1; 12 bases are a match to TRBD1. V lost 3 bases and J lost 3; bases outside the gene matches: 5. This CDR3 has 16 residues. The germline V gene has CDR1 SGHAT and CDR2 FQDESV (reference sequence). CDR3 in amino acids: CASSFGDRGHHTEAFF. For the CDR3, the DNA is TGTGCCAGCAGCTTTGGGGACAGGGGGCATCACACTGAAGCTTTCTTT.

There are a few counts of this clone. The chain uses TRBV19 and TRBJ1-1, with 11 bases aligning to TRBD1. The germline V gene has CDR1 LNHDA and CDR2 SQIVND (reference sequence). V lost 4 bases to trimming and J lost 4 bases; unmatched junction nucleotides: 14. The CDR3 is 18 amino acids. The CDR3 coding sequence is TGTGCCAGTAGTACCGACCCAAGGACAGGGGGCGCGAGCACTGAAGCTTTCTTT. The encoded protein is CASSTDPRTGGASTEAFF. Together with reference TRBV19 and TRBJ1-1, the CDR3 gives the full variable domain: DGGITQSPKYLFRKEGQNVTLSCEQNLNHDAMYWYRQDPGQGLRLIYYSQIVNDFQKGDIAEGYSVSREKKESFPLTVTSAQKNPTAFYLCASSTDPRTGGASTEAFFGQGTRLTVV.

V and J are TRBV9 and TRBJ2-5, with 8 bases identical to TRBD1. The germline gives CDR1 SGDLS, CDR2 YYNGEE. The length of the CDR3 is 13 residues. The V and J ends lost 6 bases and 5 bases, in that order; junction bases with no gene match: 6. CDR3 in DNA: TGTGCCAGCAACAAAGACAGGGGTGAGACCCAGTACTTC. Its translation: CASNKDRGETQYF.

V gene TRBV20-1 combines with J gene TRBJ1-2; D is possibly TRBD1 (5 bases). The germline gives CDR1 DFQATT, CDR2 SNEGSKA (reference sequence). The CDR3 is 11 residues long. V gave up 6 bases and J gave up 4 bases, with 9 bases separating them. CDR3 protein: CSASTVYGYTF. Here the CDR3 DNA reads TGCAGTGCGTCGACAGTCTATGGCTACACCTTC.

This clone was counted once. The chain recombines TRBV6-1 with TRBJ1-5; D remains ambiguous. The CDR3 totals 15 residues. Trimming pared 0 bases from V and 2 bases from J, leaving 8 bases between. The V gene's germline CDR1 is MNHNS and CDR2 SASEGT. CDR3 in amino acids: CASSEAERGNQPQHF. CDR3 DNA: TGTGCCAGCAGTGAAGCCGAGAGGGGCAATCAGCCCCAGCATTTT.

This clone was seen a few times. The chain is built from TRBV11-2 and TRBJ1-2, with D maybe TRBD1 (5 bases). V gave up 1 base and J gave up 3 bases, with 12 bases separating them. Per the germline V gene, CDR1 is SGHAT and CDR2 is FQNNGV. CDR3 length equals 15 residues. The CDR3 loop reads CASSLAAGGDYGYTF. The CDR3 DNA follows: TGTGCCAGCAGCTTAGCCGCGGGGGGGGACTATGGCTACACCTTC. The complete variable domain, with remaining parts taken from reference TRBV11-2 and TRBJ1-2, reads EAGVAQSPRYKIIEKRQSVAFWCNPISGHATLYWYQQILGQGPKLLIQFQNNGVVDDSQLPKDRFSAERLKGVDSTLKIQPAKLEDSAVYLCASSLAAGGDYGYTFGSGTRLTVV.

This clone turned up a few times. V gene TRBV7-8 combines with J gene TRBJ2-2; 10 bases fit TRBD1. Germline loops: CDR1 SGHVS, CDR2 FQNEAQ. This CDR3 contains 16 residues. V lost 5 bases, J lost 7 bases, and 10 bases stayed unmatched. The DNA for the CDR3 is TGTGCCAGCAGCGCACGGGACAGGGGATTTAACGGGGAGCTGTTTTTT. This gives the protein CASSARDRGFNGELFF.

This clone has only one observation. The chain combines TRBV5-1 with TRBJ2-2; D is unclear. V lost 0 bases, J lost 2 bases, and 5 bases lay in between. The germline V gene has CDR1 SGHRS and CDR2 YFSETQ. This CDR3 is built from 14 residues. The CDR3 DNA reads as TGCGCCAGCAGCTTGGAATCTAACACCGGGGAGCTGTTTTTT. Translated, it gives CASSLESNTGELFF.

In the case of this clone: Other nucleotide sequences from this sample produce the same CDR3. The CDR3 sequence is CASSPPSQTYEQYF. The DNA for the CDR3 is TGTGCCAGCTCACCACCCTCACAGACCTACGAGCAGTACTTC. The chain couples TRBV18 to TRBJ2-7; D remains unclear. The V gene lost 0 bases and the J gene lost 2 bases, with 8 bases spanning the gap. Germline V lookup: CDR1 KGHSH, CDR2 LQKENI. This CDR3 comprises 14 residues.

This chain uses TRBV5-1 with TRBJ2-1; possibly TRBD1 for D (6 bases). V lost 7 bases, J lost 1 base, and 18 bases lay in between. CDR3 length equals 16 residues. CDR1 SGHRS and CDR2 YFSETQ come from the germline V gene. CDR3 loop: CASSLGFTGSYNEQFF. CDR3 sequence (DNA): TGCGCCAGCTCATTGGGGTTCACAGGGTCCTACAATGAGCAGTTCTTC. The variable domain in full, completed from reference TRBV5-1 and TRBJ2-1, reads KAGVTQTPRYLIKTRGQQVTLSCSPISGHRSVSWYQQTPGQGLQFLFEYFSETQRNKGNFPGRFSGRQFSNSRSEMNVSTLELGDSALYLCASSLGFTGSYNEQFFGPGTRLTVL.

The V and J genes are TRBV7-2 and TRBJ1-1; no reliable D call. Looked up from germline, CDR1 is SGHTA and CDR2 is FQGNSA. The CDR3 is made up of 14 amino acids. The V and J ends lost 5 bases and 2 bases respectively, with 12 bases between them. CDR3 protein: CASSTGLENTEAFF. The CDR3 nucleotides read TGTGCCAGCAGCACCGGACTGGAAAACACTGAAGCTTTCTTT.